A single sample gave rise to the 26 T cell receptor beta chains below, sequenced in a study of T cells in Graves' hyperthyroidism and ophthalmopathy. What was amplified from RNA transcripts were TCR beta CDR3 regions. A set of HTBI primers served as the primers for a first-round RT-PCR of the TCR CDR3. TCRdb used MiXCR to reprocess the multiplex PCR reads, holding one entry per CDR3 protein. The sample contains 75,000 to 100,000 distinct CDR3 sequences, roughly 37% of which appear only once. Specimen: peripheral blood or thyroid tissue (not recorded which). The receptor source for this set is a woman aged 25 to 39 with Graves' hyperthyroidism.

The chain recombines TRBV20-1 with TRBJ2-5; 11 positions match TRBD1. The V gene's germline CDR1 is DFQATT and CDR2 SNEGSKA (reference sequence). The ends lost 6 bases at V and 4 bases at J; junction bases unmatched: 7. The CDR3 contains 14 residues. CDR3 coding DNA: TGCAGTGCGTGGGACAGGGGGGTGGTAGAGACCCAGTACTTC. Translation: CSAWDRGVVETQYF.

This clonotype was recorded once. The chain has TRBV10-3 and TRBJ2-5; 7 bases align to TRBD1. Germline V gene lookup returns CDR1 ENHRY and CDR2 SYGVKD. V dropped 6 bases and J dropped 4; count of bases not matched to a gene: 11. This CDR3 is 15 amino acids long. The CDR3 loop is CAISPRRQGGETQYF. In DNA, the CDR3 is TGTGCCATCAGCCCACGGCGACAGGGTGGAGAGACCCAGTACTTC.

This clonotype has at least ten counts. This sequence joins TRBV20-1 and TRBJ2-5; either TRBD1 or TRBD2 may supply D (6 bases each). The germline gives CDR1 DFQATT, CDR2 SNEGSKA (reference sequence). This CDR3 has 14 residues. V lost 3 bases and J 4 bases, leaving 15 bases between the germline ends. The CDR3 reads CSASHGGISETQYF. The CDR3 DNA is TGCAGTGCTAGCCACGGGGGCATATCAGAGACCCAGTACTTC.

This clonotype has more than one count but fewer than ten. The chain recombines TRBV2 with TRBJ2-7, with TRBD1 identical over 10 bases. The CDR3 length is 15 residues. Germline-derived CDR1 and CDR2 are SNHLY and FYNNEI. J was trimmed by 2 bases and V by 5 bases; bases with no gene match: 6. This chain's CDR3 is CASSFLGQGAYEQYF. CDR3 DNA: TGTGCCAGCAGTTTCCTCGGACAGGGGGCCTACGAGCAGTACTTC.

This clonotype was observed at least ten times. V gene TRBV12-3 or TRBV12-4 combines with J gene TRBJ1-5; 7 nucleotides agree with TRBD1. Trimming removed 4 bases from V and 5 bases from J; junction bases left unmatched: 14. The length of the CDR3 is 17 residues. The CDR3 here is CASSSGQARLSDQPQHF. CDR3 sequence (DNA): TGTGCCAGCAGTTCAGGACAGGCTCGACTAAGTGATCAGCCCCAGCATTTT.

This clonotype was counted many times. The rearrangement joins TRBV9 to TRBJ1-1; TRBD1 is a possible D gene (6 bases). Germline V gene data show CDR1 as SGDLS and CDR2 as YYNGEE. The ends were cut back, 5 bases at V and 5 bases at J, with 19 bases in the middle. The CDR3 spans 15 residues. The CDR3 DNA follows: TGTGCCAGCAGTACCCAGGGGATCTGGGGTACTGAAGCTTTCTTT. Translating it yields CASSTQGIWGTEAFF. Combining the CDR3 with reference TRBV9 and TRBJ1-1 gives the whole variable domain DSGVTQTPKHLITATGQRVTLRCSPRSGDLSVYWYQQSLDQGLQFLIQYYNGEERAKGNILERFSAQQFPDLHSELNLSSLELGDSALYFCASSTQGIWGTEAFFGQGTRLTVV.

Turning to this clonotype: One base away lies a much larger clone, so this may be a sequencing read error. This chain links TRBV28 with TRBJ2-6; weak D call: TRBD1 (5 bases). Germline CDR1 MDHEN, CDR2 SYDVKM. The CDR3 has 16 amino acids. Here the CDR3 reads CASSLWSSSGANVPTF. As DNA, the CDR3 is TGTGCCAGCTCCCTCTGGTCCAGCTCTGGGGCCAACGTCCCGACTTTC.

Worth noting for this clonotype: The DNA is omitted, as the CDR3 cannot be located on it reliably, and the CDR3 follows TCRdb's listing. The chain joins TRBV7-2 to TRBJ1-2; TRBD1 is the table's D call, not checked against the DNA. The V gene's germline CDR1 is SGHTA and CDR2 FQGNSA. Termini included, the CDR3 measures 18 amino acids. The CDR3: CASSFYICSAKQGAGYTF.

The gene calls are TRBV10-3 and TRBJ1-4; D is uncertain. The V gene lost 6 bases and the J gene lost 5 bases, with 7 bases spanning the gap. This CDR3 is 12 amino acids long. The germline V gene encodes CDR1 ENHRY and CDR2 SYGVKD. CDR3 nucleotides: TGTGCCATCAGAGAGGGAAATGAAAAACTGTTTTTT. Residues: CAIREGNEKLFF.

The sample holds many counts of this clonotype. The chain links TRBV6-5 to TRBJ1-2; a weak D match, TRBD1 (6 bases). Per germline, CDR1 MNHEY and CDR2 SVGAGI. V lost 4 bases, J lost 5 bases, and 11 bases lay in between. The CDR3 length is 13 residues. CDR3 sequence reads: CASSFTGNYGYTF. CDR3 nucleotides: TGTGCCAGCAGTTTCACAGGGAATTATGGCTACACCTTC.

This chain uses TRBV7-3 with TRBJ2-5, with 11 bases matching TRBD1. Unmatched junction bases numbered 1, after V lost 4 bases and J lost 0 bases. Germline V lookup: CDR1 SGHTA, CDR2 FQGTGA. The CDR3 sequence is 15 residues long. CDR3 sequence (DNA): TGTGCCAGCAGCTCGGACAGGGGGCACCAAGAGACCCAGTACTTC. Translated: CASSSDRGHQETQYF.

CDR3 sequence reads: CASSHGQGVFYEQYF. CDR3 DNA sequence: TGTGCCAGCAGCCACGGACAGGGGGTCTTCTACGAGCAGTACTTC. The chain recombines TRBV7-9 with TRBJ2-7; TRBD1 matches at 10 bases. With V trimmed by 5 bases and J by 3 bases, 7 bases remained unmatched. Per germline, CDR1 SEHNR and CDR2 FQNEAQ (reference sequence). This CDR3 has 15 amino acids.

J is TRBJ1-2 and V is TRBV29-1; 10 bases line up with TRBD1. The CDR3 contains 13 residues. With V trimmed by 7 bases and J by 1 base, 3 bases remained unmatched. In germline, CDR1 is SQVTM, CDR2 ANQGSEA. The DNA of the CDR3 is TGCAGCGCTGGACAGGGGGATAACTATGGCTACACCTTC. This encodes CSAGQGDNYGYTF.

Sample share makes this clonotype medium-sized. The rearrangement uses TRBV24-1 and TRBJ2-7; 8 bases agree with TRBD2. J was trimmed by 3 bases and V by 5 bases; bases with no gene match: 5. From germline, CDR1 is KGHDR and CDR2 SFDVKD. This CDR3 is 14 amino acids long. CDR3 coding DNA: TGTGCCACCAGTGGTGGGACTAGATACTACGAGCAGTACTTC. Translating gives CATSGGTRYYEQYF.

This clonotype was seen repeatedly, ten times or more. The rearrangement links TRBV7-8 to TRBJ1-1; D is unclear. CDR1 is SGHVS, CDR2 FQNEAQ, per germline. Trimming shortened V by 5 bases and J by 7 bases, and 17 bases separated the two germline ends. The CDR3 sequence is 14 residues long. The CDR3: CASSAAPWSSEAFF. The CDR3, as DNA: TGTGCCAGCAGCGCGGCCCCATGGAGCAGTGAAGCTTTCTTT.

Turning to this clonotype: Germline is not matched at one junction end, which may reflect a read error. The chain couples TRBV5-1 to TRBJ2-2; D is perhaps TRBD2 (5 bases). The CDR3 has 14 residues. CDR1 is SGHRS and CDR2 is YFSETQ in the germline V gene. CDR3 DNA: TGCGCCAGCAGCTCAGATCCGAACACCGGGGAGCTGTCTTGG. It encodes CASSSDPNTGELSW. Full variable domain (remainder filled in from reference TRBV5-1 and TRBJ2-2): KAGVTQTPRYLIKTRGQQVTLSCSPISGHRSVSWYQQTPGQGLQFLFEYFSETQRNKGNFPGRFSGRQFSNSRSEMNVSTLELGDSALYLCASSSDPNTGELSWGEGSRLTVL.

This clonotype was found many times. The chain combines TRBV7-2 with TRBJ1-6; D not resolved. CDR1 is SGHTA, CDR2 FQGNSA, per germline. The ends were cut back, 5 bases at V and 7 bases at J, with 12 bases in the middle. This CDR3 region has 14 residues. The CDR3 DNA is TGTGCCAGCAGCCTAGTGGGTACCAATTCACCCCTCCACTTT. Translating it yields CASSLVGTNSPLHF.

This clonotype was observed at least ten times. The chain joins TRBV28 to TRBJ1-6; 8 bases align to TRBD1. Germline CDR1 is MDHEN and CDR2 is SYDVKM. Unmatched junction bases numbered 8, after V lost 5 bases and J lost 8 bases. CDR3 length equals 15 residues. CDR3: CASSPPGQDDSPLHF. In nucleotides, the CDR3 is TGTGCCAGCAGTCCGCCGGGACAGGATGATTCACCCCTCCACTTT. The whole variable domain, remainder taken from reference TRBV28 and TRBJ1-6, is DVKVTQSSRYLVKRTGEKVFLECVQDMDHENMFWYRQDPGLGLRLIYFSYDVKMKEKGDIPEGYSVSREKKERFSLILESASTNQTSMYLCASSPPGQDDSPLHFGNGTRLTVT.

This clonotype has ten or more counts. This rearrangement joins TRBV20-1 to TRBJ1-2; D is perhaps TRBD1 (5 bases). The V and J ends lost 6 bases and 11 bases respectively, with 22 bases between them. The CDR3 sequence is 13 residues long. Looked up from germline, CDR1 is DFQATT and CDR2 is SNEGSKA (reference sequence). In nucleotides, the CDR3 is TGCAGTGCGAAAAGGGGAGGGAGTATACCTTACACCTTC. This encodes CSAKRGGSIPYTF.

The sample holds many counts of this clonotype. The rearrangement links TRBV5-1 to TRBJ1-5; TRBD1 matches 7 bases. The length of the CDR3 is 14 residues. J gave up 5 bases and V 4 bases, and 6 bases lay outside the gene matches. From germline, CDR1 is SGHRS and CDR2 YFSETQ. For the CDR3, the DNA is TGCGCCAGCAGCCCAGGGGGGCGGGATCAGCCCCAGCATTTT. Residues: CASSPGGRDQPQHF.

The chain couples TRBV20-1 to TRBJ2-5, with D possibly TRBD1 on 7 matching bases. Trimming removed 1 base at V and 1 base at J, with 13 bases between. Germline V gene sequence: CDR1 DFQATT, CDR2 SNEGSKA (reference sequence). The CDR3 has 15 residues. CDR3 loop: CSARVYRGGQETQYF. The DNA for the CDR3 is TGCAGTGCTAGAGTTTACAGGGGAGGCCAAGAGACCCAGTACTTC.

This clonotype showed up many times. The V and J genes are TRBV27 and TRBJ1-2; D not certain. Germline CDR1 MNHEY, CDR2 SMNVEV (reference sequence). The CDR3 sequence is 12 residues long. Trimming took off 0 bases at V and 8 bases at J, with 7 bases between the two ends. CDR3 protein: CASSLSGAGYTF. CDR3 DNA sequence: TGTGCCAGCAGTTTATCAGGCGCAGGCTACACCTTC.

This clonotype occurred many times. The chain employs TRBV4-1 and TRBJ2-7; weak D call: TRBD2 (5 bases). Germline assignment: CDR1 MGHRA and CDR2 YSYEKL. The CDR3 is made up of 15 amino acids. The V gene lost 0 bases and the J gene lost 2 bases, with 11 bases spanning the gap. CDR3 in DNA: TGCGCCAGCAGCCAAGATTTCGGGGTGGCCTACGAGCAGTACTTC. It encodes CASSQDFGVAYEQYF.

This clonotype was seen ten or more times. The rearrangement joins TRBV5-6 to TRBJ1-5; 9 bases map to TRBD1. The CDR3 covers 15 residues. V was pared by 0 bases and J by 6 bases, with 4 bases of the junction left unmatched. In germline, CDR1 is SGHDT, CDR2 YYEEEE. This CDR3 reads CASSLGGQGTQPQHF. In DNA, the CDR3 is TGTGCCAGCAGCTTGGGGGGACAGGGTACTCAGCCCCAGCATTTT.

This clonotype was observed at least ten times. The chain carries TRBV28 and TRBJ1-1; no definite D call. Germline CDR1 MDHEN, CDR2 SYDVKM. V was clipped by 6 bases and J by 2 bases, with 10 bases between them. The CDR3 runs 13 residues. CDR3 residues: CASRQVANTEAFF. In DNA form, the CDR3 reads TGTGCCAGCAGGCAGGTGGCTAACACTGAAGCTTTCTTT.

This chain joins TRBV20-1 and TRBJ1-6, with TRBD1 matching over 9 bases. In germline, CDR1 is DFQATT, CDR2 SNEGSKA (reference sequence). This CDR3 spans 15 amino acids. V gave up 1 base and J gave up 7 bases; unmatched junction bases: 5. CDR3 in DNA: TGCAGTGCTAGAGCCCCGGGACAGGGCAATTCACCCCTCCACTTT. Amino acid sequence: CSARAPGQGNSPLHF.